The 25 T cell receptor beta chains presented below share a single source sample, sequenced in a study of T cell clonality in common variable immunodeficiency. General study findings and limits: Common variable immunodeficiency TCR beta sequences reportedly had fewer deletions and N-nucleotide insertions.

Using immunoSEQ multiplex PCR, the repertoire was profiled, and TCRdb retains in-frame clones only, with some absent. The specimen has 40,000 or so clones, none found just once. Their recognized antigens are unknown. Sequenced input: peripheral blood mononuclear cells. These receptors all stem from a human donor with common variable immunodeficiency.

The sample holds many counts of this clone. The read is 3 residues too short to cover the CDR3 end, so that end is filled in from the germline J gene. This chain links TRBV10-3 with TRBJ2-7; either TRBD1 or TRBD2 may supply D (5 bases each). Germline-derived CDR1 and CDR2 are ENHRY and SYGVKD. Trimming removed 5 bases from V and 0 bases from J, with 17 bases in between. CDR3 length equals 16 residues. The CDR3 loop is CAISSTQRGSSYEQYF. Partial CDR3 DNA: TGTGCCATCAGTAGTACTCAGAGGGGCTCCTCCTACGAG.

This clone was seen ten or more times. The CDR3 reads CASSKRTGNTGELFF. The CDR3 DNA, read in part, is TGTGCCAGCAGCAAACGGACAGGGAACACCGGGGAG. This chain uses TRBV7-6 with TRBJ2-2, with TRBD1 identical over 7 bases. The read stops 3 residues short of the end of the CDR3; the missing end is completed from the germline J gene. CDR1 and CDR2 from the germline V gene are SGHVS and FNYEAQ. J lost 1 base, V lost 5 bases, and 4 bases had no gene match. This CDR3 region has 15 residues.

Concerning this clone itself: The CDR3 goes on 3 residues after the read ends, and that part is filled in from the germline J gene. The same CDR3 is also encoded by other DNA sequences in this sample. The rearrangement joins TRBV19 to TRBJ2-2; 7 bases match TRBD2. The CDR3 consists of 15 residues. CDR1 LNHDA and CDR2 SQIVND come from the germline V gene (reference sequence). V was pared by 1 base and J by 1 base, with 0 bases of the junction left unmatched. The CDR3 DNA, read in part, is TGTGCCAGTAGTATAGCGGGGGGGAACACCGGGGAG. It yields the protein CASSIAGGNTGE. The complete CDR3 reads CASSIAGGNTGELFF.

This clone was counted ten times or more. CDR3 DNA, as far as it was read: TGTGCCAGCAGTGGTGGGGGGGCCAAAAACATT. This translates into CASSGGGAKNI. The whole CDR3 region reads CASSGGGAKNIQYF. V and J are TRBV2 and TRBJ2-4; TRBD2 is a possible D gene (6 bases). The read comes to an end 3 residues before the CDR3 does, leaving the germline J gene to fill in the end. CDR1 is SNHLY and CDR2 is FYNNEI in the germline V gene. Trimming removed 4 bases at V and 1 base at J, with 8 bases between. The CDR3 runs 14 residues.

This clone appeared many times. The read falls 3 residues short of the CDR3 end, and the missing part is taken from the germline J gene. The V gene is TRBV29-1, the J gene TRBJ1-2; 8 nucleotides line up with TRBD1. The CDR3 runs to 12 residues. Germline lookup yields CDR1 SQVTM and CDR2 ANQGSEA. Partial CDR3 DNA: TGCAGCGTTACCCGGACAGGGAAGGGC. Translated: CSVTRTGKG. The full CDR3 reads CSVTRTGKGYTF. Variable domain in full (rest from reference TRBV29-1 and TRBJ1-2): SAVISQKPSRDICQRGTSLTIQCQVDSQVTMMFWYRQQPGQSLTLIATANQGSEATYESGFVIDKFPISRPNLTFSTLTVSNMSPEDSSIYLCSVTRTGKGYTFGSGTRLTVV.

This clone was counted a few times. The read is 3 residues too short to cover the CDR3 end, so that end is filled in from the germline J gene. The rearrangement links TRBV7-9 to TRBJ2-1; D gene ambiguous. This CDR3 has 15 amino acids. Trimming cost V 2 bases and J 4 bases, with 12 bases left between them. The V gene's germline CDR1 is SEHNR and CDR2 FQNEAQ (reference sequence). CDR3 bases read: TGTGCCAGCAGCTTACCGCCCGCGTCTTACAATGAG. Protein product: CASSLPPASYNE. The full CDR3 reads CASSLPPASYNEQFF.

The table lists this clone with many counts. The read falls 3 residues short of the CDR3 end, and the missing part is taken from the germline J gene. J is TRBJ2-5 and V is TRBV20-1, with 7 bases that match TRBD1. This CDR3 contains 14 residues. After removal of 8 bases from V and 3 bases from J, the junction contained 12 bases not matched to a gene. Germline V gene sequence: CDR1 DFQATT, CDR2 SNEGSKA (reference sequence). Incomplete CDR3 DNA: TGCAGTACTCCAGGGGACAGCAATGAAGAGACC. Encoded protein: CSTPGDSNEET. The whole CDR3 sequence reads CSTPGDSNEETQYF.

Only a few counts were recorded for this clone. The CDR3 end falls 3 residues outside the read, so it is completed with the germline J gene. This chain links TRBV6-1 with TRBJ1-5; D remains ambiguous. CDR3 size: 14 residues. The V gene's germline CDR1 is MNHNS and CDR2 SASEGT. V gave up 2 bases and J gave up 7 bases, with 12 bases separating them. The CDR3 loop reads CASSEKGTIQPQHF. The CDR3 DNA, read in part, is TGTGCCAGCAGTGAAAAAGGCACGATACAGCCC.

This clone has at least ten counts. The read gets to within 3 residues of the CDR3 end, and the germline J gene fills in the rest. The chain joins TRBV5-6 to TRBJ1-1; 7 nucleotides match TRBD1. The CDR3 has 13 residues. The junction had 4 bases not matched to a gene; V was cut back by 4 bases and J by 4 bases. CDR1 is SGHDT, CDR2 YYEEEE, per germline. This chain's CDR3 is CASSRQGPTEAFF. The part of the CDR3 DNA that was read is TGTGCCAGCAGCCGACAGGGCCCCACTGAA.

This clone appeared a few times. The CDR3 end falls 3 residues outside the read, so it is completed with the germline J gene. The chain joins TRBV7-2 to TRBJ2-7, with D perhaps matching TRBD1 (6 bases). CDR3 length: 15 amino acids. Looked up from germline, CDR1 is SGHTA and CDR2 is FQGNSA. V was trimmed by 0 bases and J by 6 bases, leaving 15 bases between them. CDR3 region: CASSLAGTSPSEQYF. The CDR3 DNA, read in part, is TGTGCCAGCAGCTTAGCCGGGACAAGTCCTTCCGAG.

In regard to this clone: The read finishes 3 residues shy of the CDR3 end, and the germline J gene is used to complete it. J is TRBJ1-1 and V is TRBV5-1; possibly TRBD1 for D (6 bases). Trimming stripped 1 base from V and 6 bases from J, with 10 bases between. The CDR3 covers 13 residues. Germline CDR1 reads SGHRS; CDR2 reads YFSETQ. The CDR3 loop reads CASSLTGRPEAFF. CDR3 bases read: TGCGCCAGCAGCTTGACAGGGCGTCCTGAA.

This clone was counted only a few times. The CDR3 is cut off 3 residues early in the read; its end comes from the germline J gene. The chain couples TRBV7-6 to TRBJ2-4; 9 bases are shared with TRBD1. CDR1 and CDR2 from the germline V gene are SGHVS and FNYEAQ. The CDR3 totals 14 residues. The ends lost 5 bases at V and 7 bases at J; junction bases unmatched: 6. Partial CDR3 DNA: TGTGCCAGCAGCGGCGGGGACAGGGATAACATT. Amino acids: CASSGGDRDNI. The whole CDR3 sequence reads CASSGGDRDNIQYF.

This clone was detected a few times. The CDR3 region is CASSIRVDSGANVLTF. Incomplete CDR3 DNA: TGTGCCAGTAGTATTAGAGTCGACTCTGGGGCCAACGTC. This chain connects TRBV19 to TRBJ2-6; no reliable D call. Read coverage stops 3 residues before the CDR3 terminus; the germline J gene supplies the remainder. CDR1 LNHDA and CDR2 SQIVND come from the germline V gene (reference sequence). The CDR3 is 16 residues long. V dropped 3 bases and J dropped 0 bases, with 9 bases sitting between them. Combining the CDR3 with reference TRBV19 and TRBJ2-6 gives the whole variable domain DGGITQSPKYLFRKEGQNVTLSCEQNLNHDAMYWYRQDPGQGLRLIYYSQIVNDFQKGDIAEGYSVSREKKESFPLTVTSAQKNPTAFYLCASSIRVDSGANVLTFGAGSRLTVL.

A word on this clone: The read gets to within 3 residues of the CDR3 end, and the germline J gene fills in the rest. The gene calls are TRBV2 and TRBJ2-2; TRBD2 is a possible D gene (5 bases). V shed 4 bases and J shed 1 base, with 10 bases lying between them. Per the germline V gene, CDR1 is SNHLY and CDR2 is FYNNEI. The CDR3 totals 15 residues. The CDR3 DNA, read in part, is TGTGCCAGCAGTGGGCGGACTGGGAACACCGGGGAG. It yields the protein CASSGRTGNTGE. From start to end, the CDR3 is CASSGRTGNTGELFF.

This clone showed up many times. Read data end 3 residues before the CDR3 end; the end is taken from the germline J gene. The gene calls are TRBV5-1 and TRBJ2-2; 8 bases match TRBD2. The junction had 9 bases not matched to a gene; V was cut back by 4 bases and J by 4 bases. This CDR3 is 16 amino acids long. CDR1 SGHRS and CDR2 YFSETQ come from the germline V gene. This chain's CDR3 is CASSPREGGRTGELFF. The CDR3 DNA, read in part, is TGCGCCAGCAGCCCCCGGGAGGGGGGGCGCACCGGGGAG. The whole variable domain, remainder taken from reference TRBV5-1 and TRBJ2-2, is KAGVTQTPRYLIKTRGQQVTLSCSPISGHRSVSWYQQTPGQGLQFLFEYFSETQRNKGNFPGRFSGRQFSNSRSEMNVSTLELGDSALYLCASSPREGGRTGELFFGEGSRLTVL.

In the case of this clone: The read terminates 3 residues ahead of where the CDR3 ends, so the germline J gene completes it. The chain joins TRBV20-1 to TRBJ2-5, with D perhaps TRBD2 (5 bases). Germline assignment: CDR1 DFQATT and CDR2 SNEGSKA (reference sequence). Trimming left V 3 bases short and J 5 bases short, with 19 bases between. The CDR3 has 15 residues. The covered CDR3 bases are TGCAGTGCTAGCACCCAGGAGCGGACGGGCGAGACC. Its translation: CSASTQERTGET. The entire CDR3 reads CSASTQERTGETQYF.

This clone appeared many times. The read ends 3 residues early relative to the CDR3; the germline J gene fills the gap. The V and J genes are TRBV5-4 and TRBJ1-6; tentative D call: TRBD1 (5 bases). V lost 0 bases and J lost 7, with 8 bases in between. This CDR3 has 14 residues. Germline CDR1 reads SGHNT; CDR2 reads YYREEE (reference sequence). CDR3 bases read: TGTGCCAGCAGCTTGGCTACAGGAAATTCACCC. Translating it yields CASSLATGNSP. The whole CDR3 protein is CASSLATGNSPLHF. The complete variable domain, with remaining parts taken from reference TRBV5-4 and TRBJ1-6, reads ETGVTQSPTHLIKTRGQQVTLRCSSQSGHNTVSWYQQALGQGPQFIFQYYREEENGRGNFPPRFSGLQFPNYSSELNVNALELDDSALYLCASSLATGNSPLHFGNGTRLTVT.

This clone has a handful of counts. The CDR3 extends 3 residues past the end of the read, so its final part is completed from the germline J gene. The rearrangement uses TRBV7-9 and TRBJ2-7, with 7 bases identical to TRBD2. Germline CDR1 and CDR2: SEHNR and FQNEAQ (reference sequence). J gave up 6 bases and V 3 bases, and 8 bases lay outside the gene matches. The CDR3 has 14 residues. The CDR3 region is CASSFGGYHGEQYF. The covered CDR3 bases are TGTGCCAGCAGCTTCGGGGGGTACCACGGCGAG.

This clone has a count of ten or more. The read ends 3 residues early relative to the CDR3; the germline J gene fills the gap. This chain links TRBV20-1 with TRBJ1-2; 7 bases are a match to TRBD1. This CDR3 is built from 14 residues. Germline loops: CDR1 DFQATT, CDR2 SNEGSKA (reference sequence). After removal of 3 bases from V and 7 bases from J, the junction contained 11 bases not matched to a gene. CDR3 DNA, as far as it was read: TGCAGTGCTAGCCGAGTTGAAGGGGGCTCTGGC. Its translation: CSASRVEGGSG. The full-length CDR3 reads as CSASRVEGGSGYTF.

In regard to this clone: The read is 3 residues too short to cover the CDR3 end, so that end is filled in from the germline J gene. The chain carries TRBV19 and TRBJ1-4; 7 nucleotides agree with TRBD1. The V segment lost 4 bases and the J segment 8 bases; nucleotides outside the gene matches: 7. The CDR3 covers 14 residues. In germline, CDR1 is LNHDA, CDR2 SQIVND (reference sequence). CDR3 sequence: CASSKGDRQEKLFF. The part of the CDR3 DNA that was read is TGTGCCAGTAGTAAGGGGGACAGACAGGAAAAA.

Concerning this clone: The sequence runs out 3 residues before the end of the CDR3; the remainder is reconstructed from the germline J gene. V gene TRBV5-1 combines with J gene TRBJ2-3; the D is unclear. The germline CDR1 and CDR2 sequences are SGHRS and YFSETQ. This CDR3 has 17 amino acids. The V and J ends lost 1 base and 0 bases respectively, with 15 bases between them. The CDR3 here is CASSLSSSATSTDTQYF. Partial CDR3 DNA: TGCGCCAGCAGCTTGTCTTCCAGCGCTACTAGCACAGATACG.

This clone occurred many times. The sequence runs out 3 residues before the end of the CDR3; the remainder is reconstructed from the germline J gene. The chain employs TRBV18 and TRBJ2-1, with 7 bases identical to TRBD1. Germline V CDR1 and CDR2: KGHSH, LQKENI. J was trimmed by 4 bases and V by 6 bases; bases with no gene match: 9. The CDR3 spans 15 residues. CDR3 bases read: TGTGCCAGCTCCCCCCCGAGACAGGGATACAATGAG. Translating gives CASSPPRQGYNE. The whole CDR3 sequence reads CASSPPRQGYNEQFF. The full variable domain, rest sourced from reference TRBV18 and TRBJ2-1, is NAGVMQNPRHLVRRRGQEARLRCSPMKGHSHVYWYRQLPEEGLKFMVYLQKENIIDESGMPKERFSAEFPKEGPSILRIQQVVRGDSAAYFCASSPPRQGYNEQFFGPGTRLTVL.

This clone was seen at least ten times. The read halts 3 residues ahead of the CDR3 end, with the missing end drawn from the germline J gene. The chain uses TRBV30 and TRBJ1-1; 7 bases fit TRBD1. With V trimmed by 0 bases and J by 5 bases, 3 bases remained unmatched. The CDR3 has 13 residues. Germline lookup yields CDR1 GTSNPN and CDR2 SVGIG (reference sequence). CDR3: CAWSVYRGTEAFF. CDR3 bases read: TGTGCCTGGAGTGTATACAGGGGAACTGAA.

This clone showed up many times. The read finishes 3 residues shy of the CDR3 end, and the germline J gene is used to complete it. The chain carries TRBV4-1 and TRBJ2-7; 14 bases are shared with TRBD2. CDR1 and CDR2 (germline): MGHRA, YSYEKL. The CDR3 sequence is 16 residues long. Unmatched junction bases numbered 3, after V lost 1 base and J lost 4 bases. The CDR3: CASSQVGTSGRYEQYF. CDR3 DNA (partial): TGCGCCAGCAGCCAAGTTGGGACTAGCGGGAGATACGAG.

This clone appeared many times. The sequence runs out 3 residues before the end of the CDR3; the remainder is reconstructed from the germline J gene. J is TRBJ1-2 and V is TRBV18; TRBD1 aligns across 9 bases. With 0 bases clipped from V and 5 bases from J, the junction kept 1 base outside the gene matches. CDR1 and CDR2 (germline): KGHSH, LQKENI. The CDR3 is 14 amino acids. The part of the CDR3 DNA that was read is TGTGCCAGCTCACCACCTGGGACAGGGTATGGC. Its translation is CASSPPGTGYG. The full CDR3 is CASSPPGTGYGYTF.